This entry describes one T cell receptor (beta chain). This sample is part of a study of blood T cell repertoires in COVID-19. Turning to the study itself: Nucleic acid was either cDNA or gDNA, and it came from T cells, B-cell-depleted T cells, or PBMCs.

In the original workflow: Estimates of nucleated cell counts were drawn from the amplification of reference gene primers. Some clones are missing from TCRdb's copy, which holds only in-frame ones; the method was immunoSEQ multiplex PCR. The V and J calls and clone size are taken from that table; D and trimming were inferred from the DNA. The sample shows 380,000 or so clones, roughly 90% of them seen only once. Germline CDR1 is KGHDR and CDR2 is SFDVKD. V gave up 5 bases and J gave up 0 bases, with 3 bases separating them. The CDR3 loop spans 13 amino acids. This TCR came from a woman aged 25-40 years with acute COVID-19. The V gene is TRBV24-1, the J gene TRBJ2-2; D unresolved. The specimen was PBMCs or T cells enriched from blood (not recorded which). The DNA for the CDR3 is TGTGCCACCAGTGGGCCGAACACCGGGGAGCTGTTTTTT. Its protein product is CATSGPNTGELFF.